Included here is one TCR beta chain sequence, with context. The source of the sample is a study of blood T cell repertoires in COVID-19. The CDR3 extends over 14 amino acids. Germline CDR1 reads SGHTS; CDR2 reads YDEGEE. Germline trimming cut 2 bases from V and 6 bases from J; bases unmatched to any gene: 7. Methods used by the authors: Amplification from reference gene primers served as the basis for estimated nucleated cell counts. Libraries were prepared by immunoSEQ multiplex PCR; TCRdb keeps only in-frame clonotypes and omits some of them. V and J calls and clone size follow that table, whereas D and trimming were derived from the DNA. The sample comprises over 75,000 clones, around nine tenths of which are singletons, and over 2.5% rests with the top ten.

Material for sequencing was peripheral blood. V and J are TRBV5-8 and TRBJ2-7, with 8 bases that match TRBD2. This TCR derives from a woman of 80 years or more with acute or convalescent COVID-19. The CDR3 DNA reads TGTGCCAGCAGCTTATCAGCGGGAGCGTCCGAGCAGTACTTC. This translates into CASSLSAGASEQYF.